This T cell receptor (beta chain) was profiled in a study of cytomegalovirus exposure and HLA in healthy donors. CDR3 size: 14 residues. Germline CDR1 is SGHDN and CDR2 is FVKESK. Trimming stripped 4 bases from V and 1 base from J, with 7 bases between. In this sample, this clone turned up a few times. This table comes from immunoSEQ multiplex PCR, and its TCRdb copy is limited to in-frame clones, with some not included. The sample includes more than 200,000 clones, 90% of them seen just once. This rearrangement joins TRBV14 to TRBJ2-2; D remains ambiguous. Sample: PBMCs. The TCR comes from a woman in her 30s in good health and CMV-seronegative. The CDR3 is CASSLNMNTGELFF. The CDR3 nucleotides are TGTGCCAGCAGCCTCAACATGAACACCGGGGAGCTGTTTTTT.